One sample yielded the 29 T cell receptor beta chains listed below, sequenced in a study of blood T cell repertoires in COVID-19. Repertoires were generated with immunoSEQ multiplex PCR, while TCRdb's copy carries only in-frame clones and drops some. The data contain 60,000 to 65,000 clones, 70% to 90% of them singletons. Sequenced sample: peripheral blood. All receptors derive from a human donor with active COVID-19. The donor label of this sample is uncertain.

The table lists this clone with a few counts. This chain joins TRBV27 and TRBJ2-7, with 7 bases matching TRBD2. This CDR3 region has 16 residues. Trimming at V came to 7 bases and at J to 3 bases, leaving 15 bases not matched to a gene. Germline assignment: CDR1 MNHEY and CDR2 SMNVEV (reference sequence). Written as DNA, the CDR3 is TGTGCCAGCATCTTACTGCACCGGGACTATATCTACGAGCAGTACTTC. It translates to CASILLHRDYIYEQYF.

This sequence joins TRBV14 and TRBJ2-5, with a possible D match to TRBD2 (5 bases). The length of the CDR3 is 15 residues. V gave up 4 bases and J gave up 1 base, with 13 bases separating them. Germline loops: CDR1 SGHDN, CDR2 FVKESK. The CDR3 DNA is TGTGCCAGCAGCCCGAGGGCGATATTCCAAGAGACCCAGTACTTC. It codes for CASSPRAIFQETQYF.

The chain recombines TRBV25-1 with TRBJ2-2; D call uncertain. Germline CDR1 and CDR2: MGHDK and SYGVNS. The CDR3 has 14 amino acids. The V end lost 6 bases, the J end lost 1 base, and 9 bases lay between the germline ends. The CDR3, as DNA: TGTGCCAGCAGGAGTAGTGGGAACACCGGGGAGCTGTTTTTT. This encodes CASRSSGNTGELFF. Full variable domain (missing parts from reference TRBV25-1 and TRBJ2-2): EADIYQTPRYLVIGTGKKITLECSQTMGHDKMYWYQQDPGMELHLIHYSYGVNSTEKGDLSSESTVSRIRTEHFPLTLESARPSHTSQYLCASRSSGNTGELFFGEGSRLTVL.

The chain recombines TRBV5-8 with TRBJ2-5; 9 bases align to TRBD1. The CDR3 consists of 14 residues. From germline, CDR1 is SGHTS and CDR2 YDEGEE. Trimming at V came to 4 bases and at J to 2 bases, leaving 3 bases not matched to a gene. The CDR3 DNA sequence: TGTGCCAGCAGCCAGGGACAGGGACAAGAGACCCAGTACTTC. It specifies CASSQGQGQETQYF. The full variable domain, in which reference TRBV5-8 and TRBJ2-5 provide the parts outside the CDR3, is EAGVTQSPTHLIKTRGQQATLRCSPISGHTSVYWYQQALGLGLQFLLWYDEGEERNRGNFPPRFSGRQFPNYSSELNVNALELEDSALYLCASSQGQGQETQYFGPGTRLLVL.

The chain combines TRBV9 with TRBJ2-1, with 7 bases identical to TRBD1. This CDR3 contains 14 residues. Germline V CDR1 and CDR2: SGDLS, YYNGEE. V dropped 3 bases and J dropped 2; count of bases not matched to a gene: 2. The CDR3 DNA reads TGTGCCAGCAGCGGACAGGGTACCTACAATGAGCAGTTCTTC. Translation gives CASSGQGTYNEQFF.

The V and J genes are TRBV24-1 and TRBJ1-2; D gene uncertain. V shed 4 bases and J shed 7 bases, with 12 bases lying between them. From germline, CDR1 is KGHDR and CDR2 SFDVKD. This CDR3 has 13 residues. Here the CDR3 reads CATSDLRVGGYTF. The DNA of the CDR3 is TGTGCCACCAGTGACCTCCGGGTGGGTGGCTACACCTTC.

This sequence joins TRBV30 and TRBJ2-3, with a possible D match to TRBD2 (6 bases). The germline gives CDR1 GTSNPN, CDR2 SVGIG (reference sequence). V dropped 2 bases and J dropped 2 bases, with 17 bases sitting between them. This CDR3 is 16 amino acids long. The CDR3 protein is CAWSPTGWGVTDTQYF. CDR3 coding DNA: TGTGCCTGGAGTCCAACCGGGTGGGGGGTCACAGATACGCAGTATTTT.

The sample holds one count of this clone. The gene calls are TRBV29-1 and TRBJ2-7, with D perhaps TRBD1 (6 bases). Germline CDR1 SQVTM, CDR2 ANQGSEA. The V end lost 4 bases, the J end lost 2 bases, and 24 bases lay between the germline ends. The CDR3 totals 17 residues. Here the CDR3 reads CSVVIAGTSGIAYEQYF. The CDR3 DNA follows: TGCAGCGTTGTTATTGCAGGGACAAGTGGTATAGCCTACGAGCAGTACTTC.

V gene TRBV29-1 combines with J gene TRBJ2-1, with D unresolved. Germline assignment: CDR1 SQVTM and CDR2 ANQGSEA. CDR3 size: 15 residues. Between the trimmed V and J ends, which lost 2 bases and 0 bases, there was a span of 11 bases. DNA for the CDR3: TGCAGCGTTGAACCGCCGGAGAGCTCCTACAATGAGCAGTTCTTC. It yields the protein CSVEPPESSYNEQFF.

V usage is TRBV7-6 and J usage is TRBJ2-2, with 9 bases that match TRBD2. J was trimmed by 4 bases and V by 0 bases; bases with no gene match: 6. In germline, CDR1 is SGHVS, CDR2 FNYEAQ. The CDR3 is made up of 17 amino acids. The CDR3 protein is CASSLAPSRGGTGELFF. The CDR3 bases are TGTGCCAGCAGCTTAGCGCCCTCGCGGGGGGGCACCGGGGAGCTGTTTTTT.

The chain recombines TRBV29-1 with TRBJ2-1; 7 nucleotides agree with TRBD2. Losses at the gene ends were 6 bases for V and 4 bases for J; bases not matched to a gene: 6. This CDR3 is built from 13 residues. Germline CDR1 and CDR2: SQVTM and ANQGSEA. CDR3 DNA: TGCAGCGTGGTGGGAGGGGAGTACAATGAGCAGTTCTTC. Translated: CSVVGGEYNEQFF.

The chain recombines TRBV28 with TRBJ1-5; TRBD1 matches 8 bases. V dropped 7 bases and J dropped 6; count of bases not matched to a gene: 5. This CDR3 spans 13 amino acids. Germline CDR1 is MDHEN and CDR2 is SYDVKM. The CDR3 DNA is TGTGCCAGCATCTCCAGGGGGCTTCAGCCCCAGCATTTT. It codes for CASISRGLQPQHF.

The CDR3 here is CASSWGLEISEQYF. In DNA form, the CDR3 reads TGTGCCAGCAGCTGGGGGCTAGAAATTAGCGAGCAGTACTTC. The chain recombines TRBV5-5 with TRBJ2-7, with D possibly being TRBD1 (6 bases). This CDR3 comprises 14 residues. Trimming took 3 bases from V and 6 from J, leaving 16 bases between them. CDR1 and CDR2 (germline): SGHKS, YYEKEE (reference sequence).

The V call is TRBV5-4, the J call TRBJ2-7; 9 bases fit TRBD2. The CDR3 has 15 residues. Unmatched junction bases numbered 2, after V lost 1 base and J lost 0 bases. CDR1 and CDR2 (germline): SGHNT, YYREEE (reference sequence). CDR3 coding DNA: TGTGCCAGCAGCTTGCCAGCGGGGGGCTCCTACGAGCAGTACTTC. It encodes CASSLPAGGSYEQYF.

The rearrangement links TRBV5-6 to TRBJ2-3; D is possibly TRBD1 (5 bases). V lost 5 bases and J 2 bases, leaving 12 bases between the germline ends. Germline V gene lookup returns CDR1 SGHDT and CDR2 YYEEEE. This CDR3 region has 14 residues. The CDR3: CASSVRTFTDTQYF. The CDR3 bases are TGTGCCAGCAGTGTCCGGACATTCACAGATACGCAGTATTTT.

The chain uses TRBV6-5 and TRBJ1-5; 10 bases line up with TRBD1. Germline V gene sequence: CDR1 MNHEY, CDR2 SVGAGI. V trimming: 6 bases; J trimming: 2 bases; junction bases outside the gene matches: 4. The CDR3 is made up of 15 amino acids. CDR3 loop: CASRRDRGGNQPQHF. For the CDR3, the DNA is TGTGCCAGCAGGAGGGACAGGGGAGGCAATCAGCCCCAGCATTTT.

This rearrangement joins TRBV12-5 to TRBJ1-2; D is unclear. Germline V gene sequence: CDR1 LGHNT, CDR2 FRNRAP. Trimming removed 7 bases at V and 8 bases at J, with 14 bases between. This CDR3 has 12 amino acids. DNA of the CDR3: TGTGCTAGTGCCCGGGGTAAGGAGGGCTACACCTTC. Its translation: CASARGKEGYTF. The whole variable domain, remainder taken from reference TRBV12-5 and TRBJ1-2, is DARVTQTPRHKVTEMGQEVTMRCQPILGHNTVFWYRQTMMQGLELLAYFRNRAPLDDSGMPKDRFSAEMPDATLATLKIQPSEPRDSAVYFCASARGKEGYTFGSGTRLTVV.

This chain connects TRBV5-5 to TRBJ2-7; tentative D call: TRBD2 (5 bases). Germline V gene sequence: CDR1 SGHKS, CDR2 YYEKEE (reference sequence). This CDR3 has 15 residues. V lost 4 bases, J lost 0 bases, and 14 bases lay in between. The CDR3 DNA is TGTGCCAGCAGCCCTGAGCGGTGGAGCTCCTACGAGCAGTACTTC. Amino acid sequence: CASSPERWSSYEQYF.

The rearrangement uses TRBV2 and TRBJ2-7; D is perhaps TRBD2 (6 bases). This CDR3 spans 14 amino acids. The V end lost 0 bases, the J end lost 6 bases, and 12 bases lay between the germline ends. CDR1 and CDR2 (germline): SNHLY, FYNNEI. The CDR3 region is CASSEALWRGEQYF. Written as DNA, the CDR3 is TGTGCCAGCAGTGAAGCGCTTTGGCGGGGCGAGCAGTACTTC.

The rearrangement links TRBV7-9 to TRBJ2-1; TRBD1 agrees at 12 bases. The V gene's germline CDR1 is SEHNR and CDR2 FQNEAQ (reference sequence). This CDR3 region has 14 residues. The V and J ends lost 9 bases and 8 bases, in that order; junction bases with no gene match: 8. The CDR3 coding sequence is TGTGCCAGATACCGGGACAGGGGGCTGTATGAGCAGTTCTTC. It translates to CARYRDRGLYEQFF.

The V gene is TRBV2, the J gene TRBJ2-1; a weak D match, TRBD1 (6 bases). The CDR3 loop spans 18 amino acids. Germline V gene data show CDR1 as SNHLY and CDR2 as FYNNEI. The ends were cut back, 5 bases at V and 5 bases at J, with 25 bases in the middle. CDR3 residues: CASSSGVFRGAPNNEQFF. CDR3 coding DNA: TGTGCCAGCAGTTCAGGGGTCTTTAGGGGAGCGCCGAACAATGAGCAGTTCTTC.

This chain uses TRBV5-4 with TRBJ1-2; no clear D. Germline CDR1 SGHNT, CDR2 YYREEE (reference sequence). The CDR3 is 16 residues long. V lost 2 bases and J 2 bases, leaving 16 bases between the germline ends. DNA for the CDR3: TGTGCCAGCAGCTTCGGTGGTACCCGCCCCAACTATGGCTACACCTTC. This encodes CASSFGGTRPNYGYTF.

This chain connects TRBV6-5 to TRBJ2-2; 7 positions agree with TRBD2. CDR3 length: 14 amino acids. CDR1 is MNHEY, CDR2 SVGAGI, per germline. J lost 3 bases, V lost 9 bases, and 7 bases had no gene match. The CDR3 DNA reads TGTGCCAGTCTACTAGCGTGGGACACCGGGGAGCTGTTTTTT. This gives the protein CASLLAWDTGELFF.

This chain connects TRBV5-8 to TRBJ1-5; D is unresolved. The germline V and J ends were trimmed by 0 bases and 1 base, with 8 bases remaining between them. Per germline, CDR1 SGHTS and CDR2 YDEGEE. The CDR3 covers 15 residues. In nucleotides, the CDR3 is TGTGCCAGCAGCTTGGAGGGAGGAAGCAATCAGCCCCAGCATTTT. This encodes CASSLEGGSNQPQHF.

The chain uses TRBV5-8 and TRBJ1-2; 7 positions match TRBD1. CDR3 size: 14 residues. CDR1 is SGHTS, CDR2 YDEGEE, per germline. The ends lost 0 bases at V and 3 bases at J; junction bases unmatched: 2. CDR3 nucleotides: TGTGCCAGCAGCTTGGACAGGGGAGACTATGGCTACACCTTC. This codes for CASSLDRGDYGYTF. The complete variable domain, with remaining parts taken from reference TRBV5-8 and TRBJ1-2, reads EAGVTQSPTHLIKTRGQQATLRCSPISGHTSVYWYQQALGLGLQFLLWYDEGEERNRGNFPPRFSGRQFPNYSSELNVNALELEDSALYLCASSLDRGDYGYTFGSGTRLTVV.

The rearrangement uses TRBV6-2 or TRBV6-3 and TRBJ2-7, with TRBD2 matching over 8 bases. Trimming cost V 3 bases and J 2 bases; bases outside gene matches: 6. This CDR3 is 15 amino acids long. The germline gives CDR1 MNHEY, CDR2 SVGEGT. CDR3 sequence: CASSYSGKTTYEQYF. The DNA of the CDR3 is TGTGCCAGCAGTTATAGCGGGAAAACCACCTACGAGCAGTACTTC.

This clone was picked up one time. The V and J genes are TRBV30 and TRBJ1-2, with D perhaps matching TRBD1 (5 bases). CDR1 is GTSNPN and CDR2 is SVGIG in the germline V gene (reference sequence). The CDR3 extends over 14 amino acids. Trimming removed 4 bases from V and 1 base from J, with 13 bases in between. The CDR3 DNA follows: TGTGCCTGGACAGGGTCCCCAAGTAACTATGGCTACACCTTC. Translated: CAWTGSPSNYGYTF.

The chain has TRBV7-3 and TRBJ2-7; 10 bases are a match to TRBD1. V lost 5 bases to trimming and J lost 7 bases; unmatched junction nucleotides: 8. CDR3 length: 14 residues. Germline V gene data show CDR1 as SGHTA and CDR2 as FQGTGA. CDR3 amino acids: CASSQAGQGREQYF. CDR3 sequence (DNA): TGTGCCAGCAGCCAGGCGGGACAGGGGCGTGAGCAGTACTTC. Full variable domain (rest looked up from reference TRBV7-3 and TRBJ2-7): GAGVSQTPSNKVTEKGKYVELRCDPISGHTALYWYRQSLGQGPEFLIYFQGTGAADDSGLPNDRFFAVRPEGSVSTLKIQRTERGDSAVYLCASSQAGQGREQYFGPGTRLTVT.

The chain has TRBV7-6 and TRBJ1-3; D is unclear. This CDR3 has 16 residues. CDR1 and CDR2 (germline): SGHVS, FNYEAQ. V was pared by 0 bases and J by 1 base, with 10 bases between. CDR3 in amino acids: CASSLAPADSGNTIYF. The CDR3 DNA follows: TGTGCCAGCAGCTTAGCGCCTGCAGATTCTGGAAACACCATATATTTT.